One sample yielded the 6 T cell receptor beta chains listed below, sequenced in a study of blood T cell repertoires in COVID-19. The method was immunoSEQ multiplex PCR; TCRdb's version includes in-frame clones alone and lacks a portion of them. The sample consists of around 200,000 clones, around 86% of them appearing once. Specimen: peripheral blood. Every receptor here comes from a human donor in a cohort sampled during active COVID-19.

The table lists this clone with a count of one. This rearrangement joins TRBV27 to TRBJ1-6; perhaps TRBD1 as D (6 bases). The V and J ends lost 3 bases and 7 bases respectively, with 16 bases between them. The length of the CDR3 is 16 residues. The germline V gene has CDR1 MNHEY and CDR2 SMNVEV (reference sequence). Here the CDR3 reads CASSFKGDMVNSPLHF. CDR3 bases: TGTGCCAGCAGTTTTAAAGGGGACATGGTCAATTCACCCCTCCACTTT.

The J gene is TRBJ2-7, the V gene TRBV5-1; 7 bases are a match to TRBD1. Germline lookup yields CDR1 SGHRS and CDR2 YFSETQ. The CDR3 sequence is 15 residues long. The trim removed 0 bases at V and 3 bases at J, leaving 6 bases unmatched. The CDR3 loop is CASSLATGPIYEQYF. CDR3 nucleotide sequence: TGCGCCAGCAGCTTGGCGACAGGGCCCATCTACGAGCAGTACTTC. Full variable domain (rest looked up from reference TRBV5-1 and TRBJ2-7): KAGVTQTPRYLIKTRGQQVTLSCSPISGHRSVSWYQQTPGQGLQFLFEYFSETQRNKGNFPGRFSGRQFSNSRSEMNVSTLELGDSALYLCASSLATGPIYEQYFGPGTRLTVT.

The CDR3 is CSVGLGQGYEQYF. The CDR3, as DNA: TGCAGCGTGGGGTTGGGACAGGGCTACGAGCAGTACTTC. This chain links TRBV29-1 with TRBJ2-7; TRBD1 agrees at 9 bases. CDR1 is SQVTM and CDR2 is ANQGSEA in the germline V gene. The CDR3 totals 13 residues. The junction had 6 bases not matched to a gene; V was cut back by 6 bases and J by 3 bases.

This chain joins TRBV6-2 or TRBV6-3 and TRBJ2-3; D may be TRBD1 (6 bases). The CDR3 runs to 16 residues. V was trimmed by 5 bases and J by 2 bases, leaving 17 bases between them. Per the germline V gene, CDR1 is MNHEY and CDR2 is SVGEGT. CDR3 sequence: CASSGHRAGSTDTQYF. The CDR3 nucleotides are TGTGCCAGCAGTGGACACAGGGCCGGATCCACAGATACGCAGTATTTT.

The chain has TRBV7-9 and TRBJ2-4, with a possible D match to TRBD2 (5 bases). Germline V gives CDR1 SEHNR, CDR2 FQNEAQ (reference sequence). This CDR3 has 13 residues. This chain's CDR3 is CALDWLAKNIQYF. In DNA form, the CDR3 reads TGTGCGTTGGACTGGCTAGCCAAAAACATTCAGTACTTC. Based on the CDR3 plus reference TRBV7-9 and TRBJ2-4, the full variable domain is DTGVSQNPRHKITKRGQNVTFRCDPISEHNRLYWYRQTLGQGPEFLTYFQNEAQLEKSRLLSDRFSAERPKGSFSTLEIQRTEQGDSAMYLCALDWLAKNIQYFGAGTRLSVL.

This chain links TRBV7-4 with TRBJ1-2, with unresolved D. Trimming removed 6 bases from V and 3 bases from J, with 20 bases in between. The CDR3 has 16 amino acids. CDR1 and CDR2 (germline): SGHVT, SQSDAQ. This chain's CDR3 is CASSPFKPREYYGYTF. CDR3 in DNA: TGTGCCAGCAGTCCGTTTAAGCCTCGTGAGTACTATGGCTACACCTTC.